These 21 T cell receptor beta chains came from one sample sequenced in a study of technical replicates of blood from a few donors (dated by TCRdb to the late 2010s). Library preparation employed the immunoSEQ multiplex PCR assay. The clones in this table, taken by TCRdb from immuneACCESS, are in-frame only. Not every clone is retained; where verified, under half of the shortfall comes from an unresolved V gene, and the cause of the rest is unknown. The sample table contains over 55,000 clones; only one count was recorded for approximately 96% of them. The biggest ten clones account for approximately 0.2% of the sample. Sequencing was carried out using T cells isolated from PBMCs. These receptors all come from a human donor in good health.

V is TRBV5-4 and J is TRBJ2-5; 9 nucleotides match TRBD2. The CDR3 has 14 amino acids. Germline V gene data show CDR1 as SGHNT and CDR2 as YYREEE (reference sequence). V trimming: 4 bases; J trimming: 7 bases; junction bases outside the gene matches: 8. The CDR3 loop is CASSGGGLAPTQYF. DNA for the CDR3: TGTGCCAGCAGCGGCGGCGGACTAGCGCCGACCCAGTACTTC.

This chain connects TRBV28 to TRBJ2-3, with a possible D match to TRBD2 (6 bases). CDR3 size: 15 residues. Trimming cost V 5 bases and J 0 bases, with 12 bases left between them. Germline CDR1 MDHEN, CDR2 SYDVKM. The CDR3 region has the DNA TGTGCCAGCAGTAGCAGGACTACCAGCACAGATACGCAGTATTTT. Amino acid sequence: CASSSRTTSTDTQYF.

The rearrangement links TRBV11-2 to TRBJ2-7, with D possibly TRBD2 on 5 matching bases. There are 15 residues in the CDR3. Trimming stripped 3 bases from V and 0 bases from J, with 12 bases between. CDR1 and CDR2 from the germline V gene are SGHAT and FQNNGV. The CDR3 spells CASSFGAAVSYEQYF. Written as DNA, the CDR3 is TGTGCCAGCAGCTTTGGCGCAGCGGTCTCCTACGAGCAGTACTTC.

This chain joins TRBV5-1 and TRBJ1-1, with D unclear. V was pared by 1 base and J by 2 bases, with 9 bases between. Germline-derived CDR1 and CDR2 are SGHRS and YFSETQ. This CDR3 is built from 14 residues. In nucleotides, the CDR3 is TGCGCCAGCAGCTTGAGCCTCCTAAACACTGAAGCTTTCTTT. Translated: CASSLSLLNTEAFF.

The gene calls are TRBV9 and TRBJ2-3, with 10 bases that match TRBD2. This CDR3 has 17 amino acids. Trimming cost V 4 bases and J 0 bases; bases outside gene matches: 8. Germline V CDR1 and CDR2: SGDLS, YYNGEE. CDR3 loop: CASSLWGAGGSTDTQYF. CDR3 DNA: TGTGCCAGCAGCCTTTGGGGAGCGGGAGGGAGCACAGATACGCAGTATTTT.

V usage is TRBV5-1 and J usage is TRBJ1-1; 7 nucleotides align to TRBD1. V lost 4 bases to trimming and J lost 1 base; unmatched junction nucleotides: 4. Germline lookup yields CDR1 SGHRS and CDR2 YFSETQ. The CDR3 has 14 residues. As DNA, the CDR3 is TGCGCCAGCAGCCCGGGGACAGCGAACACTGAAGCTTTCTTT. The encoded protein is CASSPGTANTEAFF.

The chain links TRBV6-1 to TRBJ1-2; D is perhaps TRBD1 (5 bases). V gave up 5 bases and J gave up 6 bases, with 13 bases separating them. Germline V lookup: CDR1 MNHNS, CDR2 SASEGT. This CDR3 contains 13 residues. The CDR3 sequence is CASSPRDRDGYTF. The CDR3 DNA reads as TGTGCCAGCAGTCCACGAGACAGAGATGGCTACACCTTC.

This chain connects TRBV9 to TRBJ1-1, with 8 bases identical to TRBD1. In germline, CDR1 is SGDLS, CDR2 YYNGEE. This CDR3 is 17 amino acids long. After removal of 0 bases from V and 5 bases from J, the junction contained 12 bases not matched to a gene. As DNA, the CDR3 is TGTGCCAGCAGCGTAGGTCTCCGGGACAGGCTGGGGACTGAAGCTTTCTTT. Encoded protein: CASSVGLRDRLGTEAFF.

The genes are TRBV28 and TRBJ1-5; no clear D. This CDR3 contains 12 residues. V dropped 7 bases and J dropped 5 bases, with 9 bases sitting between them. Germline V gene sequence: CDR1 MDHEN, CDR2 SYDVKM. The CDR3 DNA follows: TGTGCCAGCAACCCTCGGGATCAGCCCCAGCATTTT. Its translation is CASNPRDQPQHF.

The chain carries TRBV2 and TRBJ1-2; tentatively, D is TRBD1 (6 bases). Germline V gene sequence: CDR1 SNHLY, CDR2 FYNNEI. V lost 6 bases, J lost 6 bases, and 11 bases lay in between. This CDR3 has 12 residues. The DNA for the CDR3 is TGTGCCAGCAGGAGGGGGGGGAATGGCTACACCTTC. Translating it yields CASRRGGNGYTF.

The chain joins TRBV27 to TRBJ2-7; 10 bases are shared with TRBD1. With 5 bases clipped from V and 4 bases from J, the junction kept 8 bases outside the gene matches. CDR3 length equals 15 residues. CDR1 is MNHEY and CDR2 is SMNVEV in the germline V gene (reference sequence). The CDR3 DNA follows: TGTGCCAGCAGTCCCGCCGGGACAGGGGCTTACGAGCAGTACTTC. Translating it yields CASSPAGTGAYEQYF.

The J gene is TRBJ2-1, the V gene TRBV5-1; D is possibly TRBD1 (5 bases). Between the trimmed V and J ends, which lost 5 bases and 4 bases, there was a span of 22 bases. The CDR3 runs 17 residues. Germline CDR1 reads SGHRS; CDR2 reads YFSETQ. CDR3 nucleotide sequence: TGCGCCAGCAGATCTCTCATAGGGGTTTCCTCATACAATGAGCAGTTCTTC. As protein: CASRSLIGVSSYNEQFF.

This chain uses TRBV9 with TRBJ1-1, with D possibly TRBD1 on 6 matching bases. Germline-derived CDR1 and CDR2 are SGDLS and YYNGEE. Trimming left V 2 bases short and J 1 base short, with 12 bases between. This CDR3 is built from 15 residues. CDR3 sequence reads: CASSVSGVGNTEAFF. As DNA, the CDR3 is TGTGCCAGCAGCGTTTCAGGGGTTGGGAACACTGAAGCTTTCTTT.

This chain connects TRBV9 to TRBJ1-2, with a weak D call TRBD1 (5 bases). Trimming removed 4 bases at V and 1 base at J, with 23 bases between. This CDR3 is built from 18 residues. Germline V gene sequence: CDR1 SGDLS, CDR2 YYNGEE. The CDR3 loop reads CASSLLTTTVTHNYGYTF. The CDR3 DNA follows: TGTGCCAGCAGCCTATTAACGACGACAGTAACCCATAACTATGGCTACACCTTC. The whole variable domain, filled in from reference TRBV9 and TRBJ1-2, reads DSGVTQTPKHLITATGQRVTLRCSPRSGDLSVYWYQQSLDQGLQFLIQYYNGEERAKGNILERFSAQQFPDLHSELNLSSLELGDSALYFCASSLLTTTVTHNYGYTFGSGTRLTVV.

The chain employs TRBV4-1 and TRBJ1-5, with D possibly TRBD1 on 6 matching bases. Germline CDR1 reads MGHRA; CDR2 reads YSYEKL. The CDR3 runs to 15 residues. V gave up 4 bases and J gave up 6 bases, with 16 bases separating them. CDR3 amino acids: CASSLLWGQGQPQHF. The CDR3 DNA reads as TGCGCCAGCAGCCTTCTGTGGGGGCAAGGTCAGCCCCAGCATTTT.

This chain connects TRBV19 to TRBJ2-1, with 7 bases identical to TRBD2. The germline V gene has CDR1 LNHDA and CDR2 SQIVND (reference sequence). CDR3 length: 12 amino acids. With 9 bases clipped from V and 15 bases from J, the junction kept 14 bases outside the gene matches. The CDR3 spells CASCGTTRLVFF. Here the CDR3 DNA reads TGTGCCAGCTGCGGGACTACCCGGCTGGTGTTCTTC.

The chain carries TRBV27 and TRBJ1-5; TRBD1 is a possible D gene (6 bases). The CDR3 contains 14 residues. Germline lookup yields CDR1 MNHEY and CDR2 SMNVEV (reference sequence). V was shortened by 7 bases and J by 1 base, with 11 bases between the two germline ends. This chain's CDR3 is CASKTQGSNQPQHF. Here the CDR3 DNA reads TGTGCCAGCAAGACACAGGGAAGCAATCAGCCCCAGCATTTT.

V gene TRBV6-1 combines with J gene TRBJ1-6; D perhaps matches TRBD1 (5 bases). Per germline, CDR1 MNHNS and CDR2 SASEGT. V gave up 1 base and J gave up 0 bases, with 13 bases separating them. The CDR3 is 18 amino acids. CDR3 loop: CASSEGGTSFSYNSPLHF. DNA of the CDR3: TGTGCCAGCAGTGAAGGGGGCACTTCCTTCTCCTATAATTCACCCCTCCACTTT.

The V call is TRBV5-1, the J call TRBJ1-1; D not resolved. Germline CDR1 reads SGHRS; CDR2 reads YFSETQ. The CDR3 contains 15 residues. V was clipped by 3 bases and J by 3 bases, with 15 bases between them. The CDR3 is CASSSHATRYTEAFF. The CDR3 DNA is TGCGCCAGCAGCTCCCACGCGACACGATACACTGAAGCTTTCTTT.

The chain employs TRBV11-2 and TRBJ2-7, with TRBD2 matching over 8 bases. V lost 1 base, J lost 4 bases, and 9 bases stayed unmatched. Looked up from germline, CDR1 is SGHAT and CDR2 is FQNNGV. This CDR3 region has 16 residues. The CDR3 DNA is TGTGCCAGCAGCTTAGTTTTAGCGGGACCTGGATACGAGCAGTACTTC. Residues: CASSLVLAGPGYEQYF.

This chain links TRBV4-2 with TRBJ1-1; D not resolved. The CDR3 has 12 amino acids. The V gene lost 0 bases and the J gene lost 11 bases, with 10 bases spanning the gap. Germline CDR1 is LGHNA and CDR2 is YNFKEQ. The CDR3: CASSQDWAGAFF. CDR3 sequence (DNA): TGTGCCAGCAGCCAAGATTGGGCTGGTGCTTTCTTT.